This T cell receptor (beta chain) was identified during a study of Tregs in tolerant kidney transplant recipients. Mixed chimerism was transient after nonmyeloablative marrow transplants from related graft donors. Unstimulated Tregs (CD4+CD25+CD127-) and CD4+CD25- non-Tregs were sorted from PBMCs. Profiling relied on immunoSEQ multiplex PCR, and the TCRdb table lists in-frame clones only, not all of them. The table lists some 21,000 clones, 81% of them singletons. Study-wide points: Some patients' samples used different primers over time, so nucleotide sequences weren't comparable. The most relevant donor-specific Treg TCRbeta repertoire apparently came from expansion with activated donor B cells.

On this clone itself: Its target is unknown.

The sequence was obtained from a human patient who received a combined kidney and bone marrow transplant. Part of the T cell pool may stem from the graft donor. Material: CD8+ T cells from blood (PBMCs), obtained 6 months after the transplant.

CDR3 amino acids: CASSVGAGEAFF. For the CDR3, the DNA is TGTGCCAGCAGCGTAGGGGCCGGTGAAGCTTTCTTT. V gene TRBV9 combines with J gene TRBJ1-1; D unclear. The germline CDR1 and CDR2 sequences are SGDLS and YYNGEE. Trimming pared 0 bases from V and 7 bases from J, leaving 7 bases between. CDR3 size: 12 residues.